Listed here is a single TCR beta chain. Its specificity is not known. These data originate in a study of resident and recirculating memory T cells in vitiligo. As for the study in general: Shave-biopsy epidermis from lesional and nonlesional skin was sequenced alongside PBMCs. Notes on the study in general: Clonality differed among vitiligo lesions, with no unique dominant clone. Non-conserved TCRs across sites and patients suggested distinct clones per lesion.

Sequenced by immunoSEQ multiplex PCR; TCRdb stores in-frame clones only, minus some. The sample lists tens of thousands of clones, approximately 90% occurring once. The CDR3 is 16 amino acids. Germline lookup yields CDR1 SGHNT and CDR2 YYREEE (reference sequence). V shed 3 bases and J 5 bases; nucleotides not matched to a gene: 5. No change in lesions over the prior 6 months defined stable disease. Sequencing was carried out using blood. This sequence joins TRBV5-4 and TRBJ2-5, with 15 positions matching TRBD2. The clonotype was recovered from a male donor with vitiligo. CDR3 DNA sequence: TGTGCCAGCAGCTCGGGACTAGCGGGGGGAGGGGAGACCCAGTACTTC. It yields the protein CASSSGLAGGGETQYF.